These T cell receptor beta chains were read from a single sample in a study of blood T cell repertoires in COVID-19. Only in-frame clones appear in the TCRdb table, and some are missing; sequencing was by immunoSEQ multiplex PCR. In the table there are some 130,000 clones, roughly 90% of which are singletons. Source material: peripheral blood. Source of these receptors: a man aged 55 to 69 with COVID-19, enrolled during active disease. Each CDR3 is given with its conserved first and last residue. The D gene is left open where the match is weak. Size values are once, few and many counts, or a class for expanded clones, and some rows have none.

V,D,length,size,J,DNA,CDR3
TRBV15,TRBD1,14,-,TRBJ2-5,TGTGCCACCAGCAGAGATCCAGGGGGAGAGACCCAGTACTTC,CATSRDPGGETQYF
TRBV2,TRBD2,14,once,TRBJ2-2,TGTGCCAGCAGGCTCCTAGCGGGAACCGGGGAGCTGTTTTTT,CASRLLAGTGELFF
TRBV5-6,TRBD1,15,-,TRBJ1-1,TGTGCCAGCAGCTTCATTACGGGACAGGGGGCTGAAGCTTTCTTT,CASSFITGQGAEAFF
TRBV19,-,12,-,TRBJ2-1,TGTGCCAGTAGTATTCGGTACAATGAGCAGTTCTTC,CASSIRYNEQFF
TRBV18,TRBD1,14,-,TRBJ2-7,TGTGCCAGCTCACCCGGGGACAGTACCTACGAGCAGTACTTC,CASSPGDSTYEQYF
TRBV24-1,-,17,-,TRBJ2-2,TGTGCCACCAGTGATCCCCAGGGAAAACACGGTTCCGGGGAGCTGTTTTTT,CATSDPQGKHGSGELFF
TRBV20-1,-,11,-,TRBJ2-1,TGCAGTGCTAGGATAAGCGGGGAGCAGTTCTTC,CSARISGEQFF
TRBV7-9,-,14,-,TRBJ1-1,TGTGCCAGCAGCCCGTCTACTGTGAACACTGAAGCTTTCTTT,CASSPSTVNTEAFF
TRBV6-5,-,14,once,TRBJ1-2,TGTGCCAGCAGTTACAAGACAGGTGTCTATGGCTACACCTTC,CASSYKTGVYGYTF
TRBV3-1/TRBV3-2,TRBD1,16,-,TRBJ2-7,TGTGCCAGCAGTTTCGGACGGACAGGACTCGGCTACGAGCAGTACTTC,CASSFGRTGLGYEQYF
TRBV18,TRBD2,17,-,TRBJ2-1,TGTGCCAGCTCACCAAACTTTAGGACTAGCGGGAGGAATGAGCAGTTCTTC,CASSPNFRTSGRNEQFF
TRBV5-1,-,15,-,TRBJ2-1,TGCGCCAGCAGCTGGGATCAGCGGGCCTTCAATGAGCAGTTCTTC,CASSWDQRAFNEQFF
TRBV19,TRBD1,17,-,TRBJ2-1,TGTGCCAGTAGTATAGGGTCGCGCAGGGGGCTATACAATGAGCAGTTCTTC,CASSIGSRRGLYNEQFF
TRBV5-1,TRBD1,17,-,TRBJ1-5,TGCGCCAGCAGCTTGGATCCGGGACAGGGGGCGGTTCAGCCCCAGCATTTT,CASSLDPGQGAVQPQHF
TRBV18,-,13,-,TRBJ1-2,TGTGCCAGCTCACCAGGGTCGGAGGATGGCTACACCTTC,CASSPGSEDGYTF
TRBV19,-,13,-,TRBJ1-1,TGTGCCAGTAGTATAAACAGGAACACTGAAGCTTTCTTT,CASSINRNTEAFF
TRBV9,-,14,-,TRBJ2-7,TGTGCCAGCAGCCCTCGGTTCGGTTCCTACGAGCAGTACTTC,CASSPRFGSYEQYF
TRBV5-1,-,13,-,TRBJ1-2,TGCGCCAGCAGCTTCAGGGTTAACTATGGCTACACCTTC,CASSFRVNYGYTF
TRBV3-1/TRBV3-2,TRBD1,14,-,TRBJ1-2,TGTGCCAGCAGCCGTCGAACAGGGGATAGTGGCTACACCTTC,CASSRRTGDSGYTF
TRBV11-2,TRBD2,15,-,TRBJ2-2,TGTGCCAGCACATGGAATGCGGGAGACACCGGGGAGCTGTTTTTT,CASTWNAGDTGELFF
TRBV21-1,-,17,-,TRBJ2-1,TGTGCCAGCAGCAAAGATGGCCGACTAGCGGGAACCAATGAGCAGTTCTTC,CASSKDGRLAGTNEQFF
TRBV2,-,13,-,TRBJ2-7,TGTGCCAGCTCGGGGGGCCTTGCCTACGAGCAGTACTTC,CASSGGLAYEQYF
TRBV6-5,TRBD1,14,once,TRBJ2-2,TGTGCCAGCAGTTGGGACAGTGGTACCGGGGAGCTGTTTTTT,CASSWDSGTGELFF
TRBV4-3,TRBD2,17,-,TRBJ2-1,TGCGCCAGCAGCCAAGATACCTCGGGACTAGCGGGGGGTGAGCAGTTCTTC,CASSQDTSGLAGGEQFF
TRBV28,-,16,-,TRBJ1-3,TGTGCCAGCAGTCCCACCTGGGGGGGAGGAGGAAACACCATATATTTT,CASSPTWGGGGNTIYF
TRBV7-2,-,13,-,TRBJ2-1,TGTGCCAGCAGCTTACGGGGTAGCGGTGAGCAGTTCTTC,CASSLRGSGEQFF
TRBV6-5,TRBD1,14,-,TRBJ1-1,TGTGCCAGCAGTAAGACAGGGGGCTATACTGAAGCTTTCTTT,CASSKTGGYTEAFF
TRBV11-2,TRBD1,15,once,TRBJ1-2,TGTGCCAGCAGCTCCATCCGGGGACAGCTGAGCGGCTACACCTTC,CASSSIRGQLSGYTF
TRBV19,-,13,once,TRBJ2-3,TGTGCCAGTAGTGGGGGGTTCACAGATACGCAGTATTTT,CASSGGFTDTQYF
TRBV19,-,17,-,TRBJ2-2,TGTGCCAGTAGTTCCCACTTTTATCTAGCCGACACCGGGGAGCTGTTTTTT,CASSSHFYLADTGELFF
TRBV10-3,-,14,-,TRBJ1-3,TGTGCCATCAGTTGGGAGGGAGCTGGAAACACCATATATTTT,CAISWEGAGNTIYF
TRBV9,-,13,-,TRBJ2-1,TGTGCCAGCAGCGTCCAGGCCTACAATGAGCAGTTCTTC,CASSVQAYNEQFF
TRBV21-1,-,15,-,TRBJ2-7,TGTGCCAGCAGCAAAGAGGGAGGGGGCTCCTACGAGCAGTACTTC,CASSKEGGGSYEQYF
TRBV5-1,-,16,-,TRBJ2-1,TGCGCCAGCAGCCCCTTGGGGCAGGGGATTGGGAATGAGCAGTTCTTC,CASSPLGQGIGNEQFF
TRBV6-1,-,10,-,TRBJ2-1,TGTGCCAGCAGTGAAATGACTCAGTTCTTC,CASSEMTQFF
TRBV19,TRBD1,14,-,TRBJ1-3,TGTGCCAGTAGTCGCAGGGACAGCCGAAACACCATATATTTT,CASSRRDSRNTIYF
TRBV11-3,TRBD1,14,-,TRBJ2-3,TGTGCCAGCAGCGAGAACAGGGGTACAGATACGCAGTATTTT,CASSENRGTDTQYF
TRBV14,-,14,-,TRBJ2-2,TGTGCCAGCAGTGACCTCCCTGGCGGCGGGGAGCTGTTTTTT,CASSDLPGGGELFF
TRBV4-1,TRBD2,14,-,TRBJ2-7,TGCGCCAGCAGCCACGGGAGGGAATCCTACGAGCAGTACTTC,CASSHGRESYEQYF
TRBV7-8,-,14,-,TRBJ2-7,TGTGCCAGCAGCTTAGCGCAGTCACAGACGGAGCAGTACTTC,CASSLAQSQTEQYF
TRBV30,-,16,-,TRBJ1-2,TGTGCCTGGACCAGAAGACGTGGACAAGGCAACTATGGCTACACCTTC,CAWTRRRGQGNYGYTF
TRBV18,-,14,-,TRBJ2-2,TGTGCCAGCTCACCGGACAGGAACACCGGGGAGCTGTTTTTT,CASSPDRNTGELFF
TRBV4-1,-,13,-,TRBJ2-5,TGCGCCAGCAGCGCGACGGGGCAAGAGACCCAGTACTTC,CASSATGQETQYF
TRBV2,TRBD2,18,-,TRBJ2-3,TGTGCCAGCAGTGAAGGGCTAGCGGGAGGGGGTAGCACAGATACGCAGTATTTT,CASSEGLAGGGSTDTQYF